The 20 T cell receptor beta chains presented below share a single source sample, sequenced in a study of blood T cell repertoires in COVID-19 (dated by TCRdb to about 2020). The protocol used for the library was the immunoSEQ multiplex PCR assay. TCRdb limited this immuneACCESS table to in-frame rearrangements with V and J called. A share of clones is missing; checked studies link under half to unresolved V genes, and the rest is unexplained. The sample data list about 210,000 clones, and 85% to 90% of these were observed just once. The ten largest clones add up to around 24% of the sample. Sequenced material: PBMCs or T cells enriched from blood (not recorded which). All receptors come from a woman aged 35 to 49 in a cohort exposed to, infected with or recovered from COVID-19 (not recorded which).

In its sample, this clone was seen a few times. V usage is TRBV7-9 and J usage is TRBJ1-4, with TRBD1 matching over 8 bases. Germline CDR1 and CDR2: SEHNR and FQNEAQ (reference sequence). Trimming cost V 3 bases and J 8 bases; bases outside gene matches: 11. The CDR3 consists of 16 residues. CDR3 sequence reads: CASSLSGTGGEEKLFF. As DNA, the CDR3 is TGTGCCAGCAGCTTGTCCGGGACAGGAGGAGAAGAAAAACTGTTTTTT.

The chain carries TRBV9 and TRBJ2-3, with 9 bases that match TRBD2. The CDR3 totals 16 residues. Germline lookup yields CDR1 SGDLS and CDR2 YYNGEE. Trimming at V came to 2 bases and at J to 2 bases, leaving 6 bases not matched to a gene. CDR3: CASSVSSGAPTDTQYF. In nucleotides, the CDR3 is TGTGCCAGCAGCGTGTCTAGCGGGGCCCCCACAGATACGCAGTATTTT.

The chain combines TRBV3-1 (or the pseudogene TRBV3-2) with TRBJ1-5, with D possibly being TRBD1 (6 bases). V lost 3 bases and J 5 bases, leaving 8 bases between the germline ends. The CDR3 runs to 13 residues. CDR1 and CDR2 (germline): LGHDT, YNNKEL (reference sequence). CDR3 sequence (DNA): TGTGCCAGCAGCCAGGGGGCGGATCAGCCCCAGCATTTT. Amino acids: CASSQGADQPQHF.

The V and J genes are TRBV13 and TRBJ2-1; 7 bases align to TRBD2. Germline loops: CDR1 PRHDT, CDR2 FYEKMQ (reference sequence). The CDR3 extends over 15 amino acids. V shed 4 bases, J shed 7 bases, and the junction held 10 bases outside the gene matches. The CDR3 loop reads CASSSHWRGKNEQFF. CDR3 bases: TGTGCCAGCAGCTCTCACTGGCGGGGGAAGAATGAGCAGTTCTTC.

This clone appeared a single time. DNA of the CDR3: TGTGCCAGCAGTTTATTTCGGACCGGGGAGCTGTTTTTT. Translation: CASSLFRTGELFF. This sequence joins TRBV27 and TRBJ2-2; D gene uncertain. Germline V gene lookup returns CDR1 MNHEY and CDR2 SMNVEV (reference sequence). V was clipped by 1 base and J by 5 bases, with 5 bases between them. The CDR3 runs 13 residues.

The J gene is TRBJ2-7, the V gene TRBV10-1, with TRBD2 as a possible D gene (5 bases). This CDR3 is 13 amino acids long. CDR1 WNHNN and CDR2 SYGVQD come from the germline V gene (reference sequence). The germline V and J ends were trimmed by 6 bases and 2 bases, with 11 bases remaining between them. This CDR3 reads CASSASRTYEQYF. The DNA for the CDR3 is TGCGCCAGCAGCGCTAGCAGAACCTACGAGCAGTACTTC.

V is TRBV27 and J is TRBJ1-1; possibly TRBD1 for D (6 bases). Trimming pared 5 bases from V and 5 bases from J, leaving 15 bases between. Looked up from germline, CDR1 is MNHEY and CDR2 is SMNVEV (reference sequence). The CDR3 spans 14 residues. The CDR3 loop reads CASSLERGWTEAFF. The CDR3 DNA follows: TGTGCCAGCAGTCTCGAGAGGGGGTGGACTGAAGCTTTCTTT.

The CDR3 sequence: CASSSYDRGQFGELFF. CDR3 nucleotide sequence: TGTGCCAGCAGCTCCTATGACAGGGGGCAGTTTGGGGAGCTGTTTTTT. The chain carries TRBV7-9 and TRBJ2-2, with 10 bases that match TRBD1. Trimming at V came to 4 bases and at J to 8 bases, leaving 10 bases not matched to a gene. Germline CDR1 reads SEHNR; CDR2 reads FQNEAQ (reference sequence). This CDR3 contains 16 residues.

This clone was detected only once. The chain joins TRBV7-2 to TRBJ2-7; tentatively, D is TRBD1 (5 bases). The CDR3 spans 14 residues. Per the germline V gene, CDR1 is SGHTA and CDR2 is FQGNSA. Trimming took 1 base from V and 3 from J, leaving 10 bases between them. The CDR3 DNA sequence: TGTGCCAGCAGCTTAGGGGGCACTGACTACGAGCAGTACTTC. This sequence encodes CASSLGGTDYEQYF.

The CDR3 is CASSTLGTSGAYEQYF. CDR3 nucleotides: TGTGCCAGTAGTACCCTGGGGACTAGCGGGGCCTACGAGCAGTACTTC. The chain employs TRBV19 and TRBJ2-7, with TRBD2 matching 13 bases. The V segment lost 4 bases and the J segment 2 bases; nucleotides outside the gene matches: 5. CDR1 and CDR2 from the germline V gene are LNHDA and SQIVND (reference sequence). The CDR3 spans 16 residues. Supplemented by reference TRBV19 and TRBJ2-7, the full variable domain reads DGGITQSPKYLFRKEGQNVTLSCEQNLNHDAMYWYRQDPGQGLRLIYYSQIVNDFQKGDIAEGYSVSREKKESFPLTVTSAQKNPTAFYLCASSTLGTSGAYEQYFGPGTRLTVT.

V gene TRBV24-1 combines with J gene TRBJ2-3, with 9 bases identical to TRBD1. Per the germline V gene, CDR1 is KGHDR and CDR2 is SFDVKD. The CDR3 length is 13 residues. V was clipped by 5 bases and J by 6 bases; unmatched bases: 2. The CDR3 loop is CATSVGTGDTQYF. CDR3 DNA: TGTGCCACCAGTGTCGGGACAGGGGATACGCAGTATTTT.

The V call is TRBV7-2, the J call TRBJ1-1; D is undetermined. CDR1 is SGHTA, CDR2 FQGNSA, per germline. The CDR3 is made up of 15 amino acids. Trimming stripped 1 base from V and 1 base from J, with 10 bases between. In DNA form, the CDR3 reads TGTGCCAGCAGCTTAGGGATTAGCGGGAACACTGAAGCTTTCTTT. The encoded protein is CASSLGISGNTEAFF.

V usage is TRBV18 and J usage is TRBJ1-2; D is perhaps TRBD1 (6 bases). Germline assignment: CDR1 KGHSH and CDR2 LQKENI. V was trimmed by 4 bases and J by 8 bases, leaving 20 bases between them. This CDR3 is built from 15 residues. The CDR3 sequence is CASSLGGQPSRGYTF. The CDR3 nucleotides are TGTGCCAGCTCACTCGGGGGGCAACCCTCCCGAGGCTACACCTTC.

This sequence joins TRBV4-1 and TRBJ2-5; the match to TRBD1 covers 7 bases. This CDR3 contains 17 residues. With V trimmed by 2 bases and J by 2 bases, 11 bases remained unmatched. Germline CDR1 and CDR2: MGHRA and YSYEKL. The CDR3 is CASSQNRYRGGQETQYF. The CDR3 nucleotides read TGCGCCAGCAGCCAAAATCGGTACAGGGGTGGGCAAGAGACCCAGTACTTC.

The chain combines TRBV3-1 (or the pseudogene TRBV3-2) with TRBJ1-4; D call uncertain. V lost 4 bases and J lost 7, with 7 bases in between. The CDR3 sequence is 12 residues long. Germline assignment: CDR1 LGHDT and CDR2 YNNKEL (reference sequence). DNA of the CDR3: TGTGCCAGCAGCCGAGACTTTGAAAAACTGTTTTTT. Protein: CASSRDFEKLFF.

The sample holds many counts of this clone. The chain recombines TRBV6-4 with TRBJ2-2; 8 bases align to TRBD2. The V and J ends lost 0 bases and 6 bases, in that order; junction bases with no gene match: 0. The CDR3 has 14 residues. CDR1 MRHNA and CDR2 SNTAGT come from the germline V gene. The CDR3 DNA reads as TGTGCCAGCAGTGACTCGACTAGCGCCGGGGAGCTGTTTTTT. Protein sequence: CASSDSTSAGELFF.

This clone was counted between two and nine times. This rearrangement joins TRBV4-1 to TRBJ2-7; TRBD1 matches 9 bases. Germline lookup yields CDR1 MGHRA and CDR2 YSYEKL. J lost 2 bases, V lost 5 bases, and 7 bases had no gene match. The CDR3 runs to 15 residues. CDR3 DNA: TGCGCCAGCAGCTCAGGGACAGGGACCACCTACGAGCAGTACTTC. Translation gives CASSSGTGTTYEQYF.

The V gene is TRBV5-5, the J gene TRBJ1-6; D is ambiguous. Germline loops: CDR1 SGHKS, CDR2 YYEKEE (reference sequence). Trimming shortened V by 2 bases and J by 10 bases, and 13 bases separated the two germline ends. The CDR3 contains 14 residues. CDR3 DNA: TGTGCCAGCAGCTTTGTCGCAGGCCGGTCACCCCTCCACTTT. This codes for CASSFVAGRSPLHF. Full variable domain (missing parts from reference TRBV5-5 and TRBJ1-6): DAGVTQSPTHLIKTRGQQVTLRCSPISGHKSVSWYQQVLGQGPQFIFQYYEKEERGRGNFPDRFSARQFPNYSSELNVNALLLGDSALYLCASSFVAGRSPLHFGNGTRLTVT.

The V gene is TRBV19, the J gene TRBJ2-1, with no clear D. The CDR3 totals 15 residues. CDR1 is LNHDA, CDR2 SQIVND, per germline (reference sequence). The ends were cut back, 2 bases at V and 4 bases at J, with 12 bases in the middle. The CDR3 nucleotides are TGTGCCAGTAGTATACTCTCCCTCGGGTACAATGAGCAGTTCTTC. Its protein product is CASSILSLGYNEQFF.

The V gene is TRBV24-1, the J gene TRBJ2-7; possibly TRBD2 for D (5 bases). This CDR3 contains 15 residues. The V gene's germline CDR1 is KGHDR and CDR2 SFDVKD. With 4 bases removed from V and 0 bases from J, the gap between germline ends came to 12 bases. The chain's CDR3 is CATSEDSRDSYEQYF. The DNA for the CDR3 is TGTGCCACCAGTGAGGACTCTAGGGACTCCTACGAGCAGTACTTC.